The 10 T cell receptor beta chains below come from one sample, sequenced in a study of siplizumab effects on memory and regulatory T cells. TCRdb keeps only in-frame clones here, not all; method: immunoSEQ multiplex PCR. This sample yields some 62,000 clones, of which less than 80% are seen a single time; about 0.42% belongs to the top ten. Sequenced material: memory CD4+ T cells sorted from blood. These receptors came from a human donor in good health.

The chain joins TRBV7-2 to TRBJ2-3; D not certain. The CDR3 is 13 amino acids. Trimming removed 5 bases from V and 2 bases from J, with 8 bases in between. Germline CDR1 is SGHTA and CDR2 is FQGNSA. This chain's CDR3 is CASSPQHTDTQYF. CDR3 bases: TGTGCCAGCAGCCCACAACACACAGATACGCAGTATTTT.

This clone has a handful of counts. V is TRBV30 and J is TRBJ1-2; D ambiguous. Looked up from germline, CDR1 is GTSNPN and CDR2 is SVGIG (reference sequence). V gave up 2 bases and J gave up 4 bases, with 11 bases separating them. This CDR3 comprises 13 residues. As DNA, the CDR3 is TGTGCCTGGAGTTTACGGGCCACCTATGGCTACACCTTC. Amino acids: CAWSLRATYGYTF. The full variable domain, rest sourced from reference TRBV30 and TRBJ1-2, is SQTIHQWPATLVQPVGSPLSLECTVEGTSNPNLYWYRQAAGRGLQLLFYSVGIGQISSEVPQNLSASRPQDRQFILSSKKLLLSDSGFYLCAWSLRATYGYTFGSGTRLTVV.

The chain couples TRBV9 to TRBJ2-5; unclear D gene. V gave up 3 bases and J gave up 1 base, with 13 bases separating them. CDR1 is SGDLS, CDR2 YYNGEE, per germline. The CDR3 length is 15 residues. The CDR3 region is CASSATIRPQETQYF. The CDR3, as DNA: TGTGCCAGCAGCGCGACAATTCGGCCCCAAGAGACCCAGTACTTC.

J is TRBJ2-6 and V is TRBV7-2; the D call may be TRBD1 or TRBD2 (6 bases each). Looked up from germline, CDR1 is SGHTA and CDR2 is FQGNSA. CDR3 length: 16 residues. Trimming took 7 bases from V and 0 from J, leaving 13 bases between them. The CDR3 loop reads CASTVGGLSGANVLTF. The CDR3 nucleotides read TGTGCCAGCACCGTGGGGGGCCTCTCTGGGGCCAACGTCCTGACTTTC.

This chain joins TRBV30 and TRBJ2-7; D gene ambiguous. Germline lookup yields CDR1 GTSNPN and CDR2 SVGIG (reference sequence). Trimming removed 8 bases from V and 0 bases from J, with 14 bases in between. The CDR3 has 13 residues. The CDR3 DNA reads as TGTGCCCCTACCTCTGGGGTCTCCTACGAGCAGTACTTC. Residues: CAPTSGVSYEQYF.

DNA for the CDR3: TGTGCTAGTGCCCGGGACAGGGGCACAGATACGCAGTATTTT. It codes for CASARDRGTDTQYF. This chain joins TRBV12-5 and TRBJ2-3, with 9 bases identical to TRBD1. Germline V gene sequence: CDR1 LGHNT, CDR2 FRNRAP. Trimming took 7 bases from V and 1 from J; bases not matched to a gene: 3. There are 14 residues in the CDR3.

CDR3 in amino acids: CASSLGGGNQPQHF. DNA for the CDR3: TGTGCCAGCAGCTTGGGGGGGGGCAATCAGCCCCAGCATTTT. This rearrangement joins TRBV5-6 to TRBJ1-5, with D maybe TRBD1 (5 bases). Trimming removed 0 bases from V and 2 bases from J, with 6 bases in between. The CDR3 is 14 amino acids. Germline V lookup: CDR1 SGHDT, CDR2 YYEEEE.

This chain uses TRBV18 with TRBJ1-2; TRBD1 aligns across 9 bases. The germline V gene has CDR1 KGHSH and CDR2 LQKENI. With 1 base clipped from V and 6 bases from J, the junction kept 3 bases outside the gene matches. There are 14 residues in the CDR3. CDR3 sequence (DNA): TGTGCCAGCTCACCACTGACAGGGGGTGATGGCTACACCTTC. The encoded protein is CASSPLTGGDGYTF.

The V gene is TRBV19, the J gene TRBJ2-1; D possibly corresponds to TRBD1 (5 bases). V lost 5 bases and J 5 bases, leaving 16 bases between the germline ends. This CDR3 comprises 15 residues. Germline V gene sequence: CDR1 LNHDA, CDR2 SQIVND (reference sequence). The CDR3 reads CASSEGAWRNNEQFF. CDR3 coding DNA: TGTGCCAGTAGTGAAGGGGCCTGGCGGAACAATGAGCAGTTCTTC.

The rearrangement links TRBV5-6 to TRBJ1-1, with D perhaps TRBD1 (6 bases). Germline CDR1 and CDR2: SGHDT and YYEEEE. The CDR3 sequence is 12 residues long. V was trimmed by 6 bases and J by 8 bases, leaving 14 bases between them. The CDR3 is CASTPEQGEAFF. The CDR3 DNA follows: TGTGCCAGCACCCCTGAACAGGGCGAAGCTTTCTTT.